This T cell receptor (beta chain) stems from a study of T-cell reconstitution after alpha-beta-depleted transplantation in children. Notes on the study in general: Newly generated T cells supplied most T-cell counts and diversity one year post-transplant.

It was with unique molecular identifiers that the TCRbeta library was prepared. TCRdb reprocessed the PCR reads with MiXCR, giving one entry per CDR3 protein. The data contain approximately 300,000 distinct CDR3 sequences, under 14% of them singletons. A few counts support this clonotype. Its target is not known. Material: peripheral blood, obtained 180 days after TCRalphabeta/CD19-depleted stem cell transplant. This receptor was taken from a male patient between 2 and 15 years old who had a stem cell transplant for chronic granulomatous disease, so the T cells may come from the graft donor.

CDR3 sequence (DNA): TGTGCCAGCAGCTTAGACTGGAGATTCACCGGGGAGCTGTTTTTT. Translating it yields CASSLDWRFTGELFF. The rearrangement links TRBV7-9 to TRBJ2-2; D is ambiguous. Between the trimmed V and J ends, which lost 1 base and 4 bases, there was a span of 10 bases. The V gene's germline CDR1 is SEHNR and CDR2 FQNEAQ (reference sequence). The length of the CDR3 is 15 residues.